This TCR beta chain was profiled in a study of T cells in Graves' hyperthyroidism and ophthalmopathy. This clonotype was seen a handful of times. The CDR3 runs to 16 residues. Germline values: CDR1 SGHAT, CDR2 FQDESV (reference sequence). V gave up 2 bases and J gave up 6 bases, with 16 bases separating them. There were TCR beta CDR3 regions amplified from RNA transcripts. A set of HTBI primers served as the primers for a first-round RT-PCR of the TCR CDR3. One entry per CDR3 protein results from TCRdb running MiXCR on the multiplex PCR reads. The sample lists hundreds of thousands of distinct CDR3 sequences, 14% to 15% occurring once. PBMCs were sourced from roughly 10 ml fresh peripheral blood.

The sequenced sample was blood. The sequence was obtained from a woman aged 40 to 50 with Graves' ophthalmopathy. This chain joins TRBV11-1 and TRBJ2-2; D possibly uses TRBD1 or TRBD2 (6 bases each). CDR3 bases: TGTGCCAGCAGCTTACTGGGGGGCGAATTATCCGGGGAGCTGTTTTTT. Translated, it gives CASSLLGGELSGELFF.